These 18 T cell receptor beta chains originate from one sample sequenced in a study of T cells in localized non-small cell lung cancer. Assay used: immunoSEQ multiplex PCR; TCRdb lists only in-frame clones, some missing. There are some 140,000 clones in the sample; 70% to 90% occur only once, and over 1.5% lies in the top ten. This specimen consisted of peripheral blood, obtained before any cancer treatment. All receptors come from an older female donor with stage I lung adenocarcinoma.

This clone was picked up a small number of times. The V and J genes are TRBV5-5 and TRBJ2-2; D is undetermined. The CDR3 totals 14 residues. Trimming left V 2 bases short and J 1 base short, with 6 bases between. Germline CDR1 SGHKS, CDR2 YYEKEE (reference sequence). The CDR3 sequence: CASSFTGNTGELFF. The CDR3 DNA is TGTGCCAGCAGCTTTACCGGGAACACCGGGGAGCTGTTTTTT.

The V and J genes are TRBV11-3 and TRBJ2-3, with 7 bases lining up with TRBD2. Germline CDR1 is SGHNT and CDR2 is YENEEA. The CDR3 is made up of 14 amino acids. Trimming removed 5 bases from V and 7 bases from J; junction bases left unmatched: 9. The CDR3 here is CASSQSGTGYTQYF. The CDR3 DNA is TGTGCCAGCAGCCAGAGCGGGACCGGGTATACGCAGTATTTT.

This chain connects TRBV21-1 to TRBJ1-4. TRBV21-1 has pseudogene status. The CDR3 has 15 amino acids. CDR3 residues: CASPPPGEVDEKLFF. The DNA for the CDR3 is TGTGCCAGCCCCCCGCCAGGGGAGGTAGATGAAAAACTGTTTTTT.

The chain is built from TRBV5-4 and TRBJ1-1, with no clear D. The CDR3 sequence is 13 residues long. Germline V CDR1 and CDR2: SGHNT, YYREEE (reference sequence). Trimming took 4 bases from V and 1 from J, leaving 8 bases between them. CDR3 in amino acids: CASSQKGNTEAFF. CDR3 nucleotides: TGTGCCAGCAGCCAAAAAGGGAACACTGAAGCTTTCTTT.

CDR3 DNA sequence: TGTGCCAGCAGTTTTACGTCAGGGTCGCGTGGAAAACTGTTTTTT. It codes for CASSFTSGSRGKLFF. The rearrangement links TRBV27 to TRBJ1-4; maybe TRBD1 (5 bases). The CDR3 is made up of 15 amino acids. CDR1 MNHEY and CDR2 SMNVEV come from the germline V gene (reference sequence). V lost 3 bases to trimming and J lost 10 bases, with 18 bases between them.

The V gene is TRBV4-1, the J gene TRBJ2-7, with a tentative D call TRBD2 (5 bases). V lost 1 base to trimming and J lost 0 bases, with 13 bases between them. Germline CDR1 reads MGHRA; CDR2 reads YSYEKL. The CDR3 totals 16 residues. The CDR3: CASSQASGAVSYEQYF. Written as DNA, the CDR3 is TGCGCCAGCAGCCAAGCGTCAGGAGCGGTCTCCTACGAGCAGTACTTC.

This rearrangement joins TRBV7-9 to TRBJ1-2; D gene uncertain. This CDR3 is 14 amino acids long. The V gene's germline CDR1 is SEHNR and CDR2 FQNEAQ (reference sequence). Trimming left V 7 bases short and J 0 bases short, with 12 bases between. The CDR3 DNA is TGTGCCAGCACCCCCGACGGAGCTAACTATGGCTACACCTTC. Residues: CASTPDGANYGYTF.

This chain joins TRBV5-1 and TRBJ2-7; D is ambiguous. Germline loops: CDR1 SGHRS, CDR2 YFSETQ. The CDR3 has 15 amino acids. Trimming left V 1 base short and J 0 bases short, with 11 bases between. CDR3 sequence: CASSLPQPGSYEQYF. The CDR3 DNA reads TGCGCCAGCAGCTTGCCCCAGCCTGGCTCCTACGAGCAGTACTTC.

V gene TRBV19 combines with J gene TRBJ2-1, with D perhaps being TRBD1 or TRBD2 (6 bases each). Trimming stripped 3 bases from V and 6 bases from J, with 15 bases between. Germline loops: CDR1 LNHDA, CDR2 SQIVND (reference sequence). CDR3 size: 15 residues. The CDR3 DNA is TGTGCCAGTAGTATTATCCCCGGGGGCAGCAATGAGCAGTTCTTC. Translation: CASSIIPGGSNEQFF.

The chain links TRBV5-1 to TRBJ2-1; tentatively, D is TRBD2 (6 bases). This CDR3 region has 15 residues. Per germline, CDR1 SGHRS and CDR2 YFSETQ. Trimming removed 0 bases at V and 1 base at J, with 8 bases between. CDR3 amino acids: CASSLVGTSYNEQFF. The CDR3 coding sequence is TGCGCCAGCAGCTTGGTAGGGACTTCCTACAATGAGCAGTTCTTC.

V is TRBV25-1 and J is TRBJ2-6; D may be TRBD1 (6 bases). Trimming took 2 bases from V and 4 from J, leaving 15 bases between them. CDR3 length equals 17 residues. Germline lookup yields CDR1 MGHDK and CDR2 SYGVNS. CDR3 protein: CASSEPTQGDGANVLTF. The CDR3 nucleotides are TGTGCCAGCAGTGAACCAACACAGGGTGACGGGGCCAACGTCCTGACTTTC.

The chain joins TRBV6-4 to TRBJ2-2; the D is unclear. Per germline, CDR1 MRHNA and CDR2 SNTAGT. The CDR3 runs 15 residues. Trimming left V 0 bases short and J 4 bases short, with 9 bases between. In DNA, the CDR3 is TGTGCCAGCAGTGACTCCCGGGCGAGCACCGGGGAGCTGTTTTTT. Its translation is CASSDSRASTGELFF.

This rearrangement joins TRBV10-3 to TRBJ2-1, with TRBD2 identical over 8 bases. CDR1 and CDR2 (germline): ENHRY, SYGVKD. Trimming cost V 3 bases and J 5 bases; bases outside gene matches: 6. The CDR3 is 15 amino acids. CDR3 loop: CAISEGAGANNEQFF. The CDR3 nucleotides are TGTGCCATCAGTGAAGGAGCGGGAGCCAACAATGAGCAGTTCTTC.

The V and J genes are TRBV9 and TRBJ2-4; D tentatively fits TRBD1 or TRBD2 (5 bases each). The CDR3 is made up of 14 amino acids. Trimming took off 4 bases at V and 1 base at J, with 9 bases between the two ends. Germline V gene sequence: CDR1 SGDLS, CDR2 YYNGEE. The CDR3 coding sequence is TGTGCCAGCAGCCCCGGGACGGCCAAAAACATTCAGTACTTC. Translation: CASSPGTAKNIQYF.

This sequence joins TRBV19 and TRBJ2-1; 8 bases fit TRBD2. The CDR3 contains 14 residues. Germline values: CDR1 LNHDA, CDR2 SQIVND (reference sequence). V was pared by 5 bases and J by 6 bases, with 6 bases of the junction left unmatched. Here the CDR3 reads CASSAPGLGNEQFF. Here the CDR3 DNA reads TGTGCCAGTAGTGCCCCGGGACTAGGCAATGAGCAGTTCTTC.

The chain links TRBV19 to TRBJ1-1; D is uncertain. This CDR3 contains 14 residues. The V end was cut by 3 bases, the J end by 1 base, with 9 bases between. CDR1 is LNHDA, CDR2 SQIVND, per germline (reference sequence). CDR3 amino acids: CASSIVTGNTEAFF. CDR3 nucleotide sequence: TGTGCCAGTAGTATCGTGACGGGGAACACTGAAGCTTTCTTT.

The chain employs TRBV9 and TRBJ2-7; TRBD1 matches 8 bases. This CDR3 region has 15 residues. The V and J ends lost 4 bases and 3 bases, in that order; junction bases with no gene match: 9. CDR1 SGDLS and CDR2 YYNGEE come from the germline V gene. The chain's CDR3 is CASSLTGGPHYEQYF. The CDR3 DNA sequence: TGTGCCAGCAGCTTAACAGGGGGGCCCCACTACGAGCAGTACTTC. Combining the CDR3 with reference TRBV9 and TRBJ2-7 gives the whole variable domain DSGVTQTPKHLITATGQRVTLRCSPRSGDLSVYWYQQSLDQGLQFLIQYYNGEERAKGNILERFSAQQFPDLHSELNLSSLELGDSALYFCASSLTGGPHYEQYFGPGTRLTVT.

This clone was seen only once. The rearrangement uses TRBV5-1 and TRBJ1-2; 9 positions agree with TRBD1. The junction had 2 bases not matched to a gene; V was cut back by 5 bases and J by 6 bases. The CDR3 is 12 residues long. Germline V CDR1 and CDR2: SGHRS, YFSETQ. This CDR3 reads CASSRTGDGYTF. The CDR3 DNA follows: TGCGCCAGCAGTAGGACAGGGGATGGCTACACCTTC.